Following are 11 T cell receptor beta chains from one sample sequenced in a study of cytomegalovirus exposure and HLA in healthy donors. Produced via immunoSEQ multiplex PCR; TCRdb's table is partial and in-frame only. The sample includes 95,000 to 150,000 clones, roughly 90% of them seen just once. The sample consisted of PBMCs. The source is a woman younger than 35 in good health and CMV-seropositive.

This chain joins TRBV30 and TRBJ1-1, with a possible D match to TRBD1 (6 bases). This CDR3 has 13 amino acids. The germline CDR1 and CDR2 sequences are GTSNPN and SVGIG (reference sequence). V was cut by 1 base and J by 0 bases, with 6 bases left in between. The CDR3 sequence is CAWSGQVNTEAFF. The DNA of the CDR3 is TGTGCCTGGAGTGGACAGGTGAACACTGAAGCTTTCTTT.

V and J are TRBV7-2 and TRBJ2-7; D gene ambiguous. Germline V gene lookup returns CDR1 SGHTA and CDR2 FQGNSA. The V gene lost 1 base and the J gene lost 2 bases, with 15 bases spanning the gap. This CDR3 is 16 amino acids long. CDR3 coding DNA: TGTGCCAGCAGCTTAGGAACCGGTTTACGTACCTACGAGCAGTACTTC. It yields the protein CASSLGTGLRTYEQYF.

The V and J genes are TRBV5-1 and TRBJ2-3; weak D call: TRBD2 (5 bases). Germline CDR1 reads SGHRS; CDR2 reads YFSETQ. CDR3 size: 11 residues. Trimming pared 4 bases from V and 5 bases from J, leaving 5 bases between. The DNA of the CDR3 is TGCGCCAGCAGCACTAGAGATACGCAGTATTTT. As protein: CASSTRDTQYF.

The chain employs TRBV4-1 and TRBJ2-7; no definite D call. Trimming took 3 bases from V and 6 from J, leaving 9 bases between them. The length of the CDR3 is 12 residues. The germline V gene encodes CDR1 MGHRA and CDR2 YSYEKL. The CDR3 region has the DNA TGCGCCAGCAGCCAGCAATCCGGCGAGCAGTACTTC. This encodes CASSQQSGEQYF.

The V call is TRBV18, the J call TRBJ2-1; possible D gene TRBD2, 6 bases. CDR3 length: 14 amino acids. CDR1 and CDR2 from the germline V gene are KGHSH and LQKENI. Trimming took 3 bases from V and 11 from J, leaving 17 bases between them. The CDR3 DNA is TGTGCCAGCTCACCTCTCGGACGGGAGTCAAAGCAGTTCTTC. Its protein is CASSPLGRESKQFF.

The CDR3, as DNA: TGTGCCAGCAGCTTAGTCGGCGGTGGTTACGAGCAGTACTTC. As protein: CASSLVGGGYEQYF. The chain couples TRBV11-2 to TRBJ2-7; no firm D call. Per the germline V gene, CDR1 is SGHAT and CDR2 is FQNNGV. There are 14 residues in the CDR3. The germline V and J ends were trimmed by 1 base and 4 bases, with 11 bases remaining between them.

The chain links TRBV4-3 to TRBJ2-1; 11 positions agree with TRBD2. The CDR3 has 17 amino acids. Germline V gene data show CDR1 as LGHNA and CDR2 as YSLEER. V shed 3 bases, J shed 3 bases, and the junction held 7 bases outside the gene matches. The CDR3 DNA reads TGCGCCAGCAGCCAGAAACTAGCGGGAGAGATCTACAATGAGCAGTTCTTC. Protein product: CASSQKLAGEIYNEQFF.

The chain links TRBV19 to TRBJ1-5; D is undetermined. V gave up 7 bases and J gave up 0 bases, with 10 bases separating them. Germline V gives CDR1 LNHDA, CDR2 SQIVND (reference sequence). This CDR3 has 14 residues. As DNA, the CDR3 is TGTGCCAGTAATTGGCGGATTAGCAATCAGCCCCAGCATTTT. Protein product: CASNWRISNQPQHF.

The J gene is TRBJ2-7, the V gene TRBV19, with no clear D. The germline V gene has CDR1 LNHDA and CDR2 SQIVND (reference sequence). CDR3 size: 13 residues. V was trimmed by 1 base and J by 3 bases, leaving 7 bases between them. The CDR3 region is CASSIGADYEQYF. Here the CDR3 DNA reads TGTGCCAGTAGTATAGGCGCTGACTACGAGCAGTACTTC. Full variable domain (missing parts from reference TRBV19 and TRBJ2-7): DGGITQSPKYLFRKEGQNVTLSCEQNLNHDAMYWYRQDPGQGLRLIYYSQIVNDFQKGDIAEGYSVSREKKESFPLTVTSAQKNPTAFYLCASSIGADYEQYFGPGTRLTVT.

The chain employs TRBV5-8 and TRBJ1-5; 7 bases are a match to TRBD1. V lost 0 bases and J lost 4; bases outside the gene matches: 13. In germline, CDR1 is SGHTS, CDR2 YDEGEE. The CDR3 is made up of 18 amino acids. The CDR3 DNA reads TGTGCCAGCAGCTTGGGACCTATCTCCGGGACAGAGAATCAGCCCCAGCATTTT. Its translation: CASSLGPISGTENQPQHF.

CDR3 in amino acids: CASSQDRGTGYTDTQYF. The CDR3 region has the DNA TGTGCCAGCAGCCAAGATCGGGGTACGGGATACACAGATACGCAGTATTTT. The genes are TRBV4-2 and TRBJ2-3; D is perhaps TRBD2 (5 bases). The germline gives CDR1 LGHNA, CDR2 YNFKEQ. This CDR3 spans 17 amino acids. The ends were cut back, 0 bases at V and 2 bases at J, with 15 bases in the middle.